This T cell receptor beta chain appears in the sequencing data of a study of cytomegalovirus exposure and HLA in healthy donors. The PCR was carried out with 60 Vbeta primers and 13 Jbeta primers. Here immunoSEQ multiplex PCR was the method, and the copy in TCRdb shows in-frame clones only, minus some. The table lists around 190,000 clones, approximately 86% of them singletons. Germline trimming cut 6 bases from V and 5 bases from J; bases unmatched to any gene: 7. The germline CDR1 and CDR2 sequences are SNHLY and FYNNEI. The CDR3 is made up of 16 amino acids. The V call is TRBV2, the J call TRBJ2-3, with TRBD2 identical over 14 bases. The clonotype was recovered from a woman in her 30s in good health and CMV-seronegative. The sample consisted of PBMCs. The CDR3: CASRSTSGRAVDTQYF. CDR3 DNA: TGTGCCAGCAGGTCGACTAGCGGGAGGGCAGTAGATACGCAGTATTTT.